Presented here are 21 T cell receptor beta chains from one specimen sequenced in a study of T cells in localized non-small cell lung cancer. This table comes from immunoSEQ multiplex PCR, and its TCRdb copy is limited to in-frame clones, with some not included. The data hold tens of thousands of clones, with roughly 87% observed a single time. This material consisted of peripheral blood, taken before any cancer treatment. All receptors come from a male donor aged 60 or over with stage I squamous cell lung carcinoma.

The rearrangement uses TRBV7-2 and TRBJ1-2; no clear D. The CDR3 loop spans 13 amino acids. V shed 1 base and J shed 8 bases, with 11 bases lying between them. Germline CDR1 reads SGHTA; CDR2 reads FQGNSA. The CDR3 DNA sequence: TGTGCCAGCAGCTTAGTTTACGAACGAGGCTACACCTTC. Translating gives CASSLVYERGYTF. Looking up the rest from reference TRBV7-2 and TRBJ1-2 gives the full variable domain: GAGVSQSPSNKVTEKGKDVELRCDPISGHTALYWYRQSLGQGLEFLIYFQGNSAPDKSGLPSDRFSAERTGGSVSTLTIQRTQQEDSAVYLCASSLVYERGYTFGSGTRLTVV.

V gene TRBV6-5 combines with J gene TRBJ2-2, with D perhaps matching TRBD1 (6 bases). The V gene lost 5 bases and the J gene lost 0 bases, with 10 bases spanning the gap. The CDR3 is 15 residues long. The germline CDR1 and CDR2 sequences are MNHEY and SVGAGI. CDR3 protein: CASSPWTANTGELFF. As DNA, the CDR3 is TGTGCCAGCAGTCCGTGGACAGCGAACACCGGGGAGCTGTTTTTT.

This clone was seen once. The V and J genes are TRBV5-4 and TRBJ2-3; D unclear. CDR1 SGHNT and CDR2 YYREEE come from the germline V gene (reference sequence). This CDR3 is 12 amino acids long. V dropped 4 bases and J dropped 2 bases, with 5 bases sitting between them. CDR3: CASSANTDTQYF. As DNA, the CDR3 is TGTGCCAGCAGCGCGAACACAGATACGCAGTATTTT.

This chain uses TRBV12-1 with TRBJ2-3; the table gives TRBD1 as D, unverified against the DNA. TRBV12-1 is designated a pseudogene. The CDR3 spans 17 residues. CDR3 region: CASSYRDRRIRGDTQYF. The CDR3, as DNA: TGTGCCAGCAGCTACCGGGACAGGCGGATTCGAGGGGATACGCAGTATTTT.

The chain uses TRBV7-9 and TRBJ1-1; D might be TRBD1 (5 bases). This CDR3 spans 15 amino acids. Trimming stripped 1 base from V and 8 bases from J, with 17 bases between. Germline V gives CDR1 SEHNR, CDR2 FQNEAQ (reference sequence). The CDR3 reads CASSLVGGRVVEAFF. For the CDR3, the DNA is TGTGCCAGCAGCTTAGTGGGGGGACGTGTAGTGGAAGCTTTCTTT. The whole variable domain, filled in from reference TRBV7-9 and TRBJ1-1, reads DTGVSQNPRHKITKRGQNVTFRCDPISEHNRLYWYRQTLGQGPEFLTYFQNEAQLEKSRLLSDRFSAERPKGSFSTLEIQRTEQGDSAMYLCASSLVGGRVVEAFFGQGTRLTVV.

The chain uses TRBV18 and TRBJ2-5; D ambiguous. The end of the DNA aligns better with TRBJ2-7, so the J call may be wrong. The germline CDR1 and CDR2 sequences are KGHSH and LQKENI. The CDR3 covers 11 residues. CDR3 nucleotide sequence: TGTGCCAGCTCACCCCGCCTCGAGCAGTACTTC. This encodes CASSPRLEQYF.

As concerns this clone: It is likely a read error, because the conserved phenylalanine at the end of the CDR3 is missing. This sequence joins TRBV9 and TRBJ1-2, with D perhaps TRBD1 (5 bases). Looked up from germline, CDR1 is SGDLS and CDR2 is YYNGEE. V gave up 0 bases and J gave up 4 bases, with 7 bases separating them. This CDR3 comprises 13 residues. The CDR3 bases are TGTGCCAGCAGCGTAGAAGACAGCTATGGCTACACCCTC. Translation gives CASSVEDSYGYTL.

The chain uses TRBV19 and TRBJ1-4, with D possibly TRBD1 on 5 matching bases. The V gene's germline CDR1 is LNHDA and CDR2 SQIVND (reference sequence). The V gene lost 7 bases and the J gene lost 0 bases, with 18 bases spanning the gap. CDR3 length: 17 amino acids. CDR3 coding DNA: TGTGCCAGTACCTCCATCTTCGGGACTCCAACTAATGAAAAACTGTTTTTT. This sequence encodes CASTSIFGTPTNEKLFF. Full variable domain (rest looked up from reference TRBV19 and TRBJ1-4): DGGITQSPKYLFRKEGQNVTLSCEQNLNHDAMYWYRQDPGQGLRLIYYSQIVNDFQKGDIAEGYSVSREKKESFPLTVTSAQKNPTAFYLCASTSIFGTPTNEKLFFGSGTQLSVL.

This clone appeared a single time. The chain couples TRBV7-9 to TRBJ2-7, with 8 bases identical to TRBD1. CDR1 and CDR2 from the germline V gene are SEHNR and FQNEAQ (reference sequence). Germline trimming cut 7 bases from V and 6 bases from J; bases unmatched to any gene: 11. The CDR3 runs 14 residues. Here the CDR3 reads CASIPTGVTFEQYF. The CDR3 nucleotides read TGTGCCAGCATCCCGACAGGGGTAACATTCGAGCAGTACTTC.

The rearrangement joins TRBV4-3 to TRBJ2-7; a possible D gene is TRBD2 (6 bases). Germline CDR1 reads LGHNA; CDR2 reads YSLEER. The CDR3 loop spans 12 amino acids. Trimming took 3 bases from V and 4 from J, leaving 7 bases between them. The CDR3 DNA follows: TGCGCCAGCAGCCAGGGGGGATACGAGCAGTACTTC. Residues: CASSQGGYEQYF.

V is TRBV5-1 and J is TRBJ2-3; the match to TRBD2 covers 14 bases. CDR3 length equals 17 residues. The V gene end was trimmed by 4 bases and the J gene end by 4 bases; junction bases not matched to a gene: 8. Germline V gives CDR1 SGHRS, CDR2 YFSETQ. The CDR3 DNA is TGCGCCAGCAGCGCCATGACTAGCGGGGGGGCCGCAGATACGCAGTATTTT. Its translation is CASSAMTSGGAADTQYF. Variable domain in full (rest from reference TRBV5-1 and TRBJ2-3): KAGVTQTPRYLIKTRGQQVTLSCSPISGHRSVSWYQQTPGQGLQFLFEYFSETQRNKGNFPGRFSGRQFSNSRSEMNVSTLELGDSALYLCASSAMTSGGAADTQYFGPGTRLTVL.

This clone was seen more than once but under ten times. The V gene is TRBV4-2, the J gene TRBJ2-3; 7 positions match TRBD2. Germline CDR1 is LGHNA and CDR2 is YNFKEQ. The CDR3 has 16 residues. The trim removed 4 bases at V and 0 bases at J, leaving 7 bases unmatched. The CDR3 region is CASSPHFSGSTDTQYF. The CDR3 DNA reads as TGTGCCAGCAGCCCCCATTTTAGCGGGAGCACAGATACGCAGTATTTT.

CDR3 sequence reads: CASRPFGTGYTEAFF. The CDR3 region has the DNA TGTGCCAGCAGGCCGTTCGGGACAGGCTATACTGAAGCTTTCTTT. J is TRBJ1-1 and V is TRBV2; 8 bases are shared with TRBD1. V lost 6 bases to trimming and J lost 5 bases; unmatched junction nucleotides: 11. The germline CDR1 and CDR2 sequences are SNHLY and FYNNEI. CDR3 length: 15 residues.

The chain carries TRBV11-1 and TRBJ1-4; 10 bases match TRBD1. CDR1 is SGHAT and CDR2 is FQDESV in the germline V gene (reference sequence). J lost 8 bases, V lost 6 bases, and 9 bases had no gene match. CDR3 length: 15 amino acids. In DNA, the CDR3 is TGTGCCAGCAGTCGACAGGGGGCGAGTTTCGAAAAACTGTTTTTT. Its protein product is CASSRQGASFEKLFF.

V gene TRBV30 combines with J gene TRBJ2-7; a weak D match, TRBD1 (8 bases). Trimming removed 8 bases at V and 6 bases at J, with 23 bases between. The CDR3 sequence is 14 residues long. Germline loops: CDR1 GTSNPN, CDR2 SVGIG (reference sequence). The CDR3 DNA is TGTGCCCTCGACCCCACAGGGGGGGCGGGCGAGCAGTACTTC. It codes for CALDPTGGAGEQYF.

J is TRBJ2-7 and V is TRBV2, with D possibly TRBD2 on 6 matching bases. There are 13 residues in the CDR3. V was pared by 6 bases and J by 4 bases, with 13 bases between. Germline CDR1 is SNHLY and CDR2 is FYNNEI. DNA of the CDR3: TGTGCCAGCAGACAAGGAGGGTCATACGAGCAGTACTTC. Translated: CASRQGGSYEQYF.

V usage is TRBV29-1 and J usage is TRBJ2-5; D may be TRBD1 (5 bases). The CDR3 sequence is 13 residues long. V was shortened by 4 bases and J by 4 bases, with 13 bases between the two germline ends. CDR1 and CDR2 (germline): SQVTM, ANQGSEA. The CDR3, as DNA: TGCAGCGTTGGGGCAGGGTGGATAGAGACCCAGTACTTC. It is translated as CSVGAGWIETQYF.

CDR3 nucleotides: TGTGCCAGCAGTTCACTACGGGTCGGAGGCTACACCTTC. This gives the protein CASSSLRVGGYTF. The genes are TRBV6-6 and TRBJ1-2; no definite D call. This CDR3 contains 13 residues. Germline CDR1 and CDR2: MNHNY and SVGAGI (reference sequence). The V end was cut by 4 bases, the J end by 8 bases, with 14 bases between.

The rearrangement links TRBV6-4 to TRBJ1-6, with D maybe TRBD1 (5 bases). Germline V gives CDR1 MRHNA, CDR2 SNTAGT. The CDR3 spans 15 residues. V gave up 4 bases and J gave up 7 bases, with 14 bases separating them. The CDR3 region is CASSAGGLWNSPLHF. In DNA, the CDR3 is TGTGCCAGCAGTGCGGGGGGTTTGTGGAATTCACCCCTCCACTTT.

This clone has just one count. V gene TRBV6-5 combines with J gene TRBJ2-7; D perhaps matches TRBD2 (6 bases). This CDR3 region has 14 residues. V lost 5 bases to trimming and J lost 0 bases, with 11 bases between them. Germline-derived CDR1 and CDR2 are MNHEY and SVGAGI. As DNA, the CDR3 is TGTGCCAGCAGTCCCCTAGCGAGCTCCTACGAGCAGTACTTC. Protein product: CASSPLASSYEQYF.

The V call is TRBV18, the J call TRBJ2-7; 7 nucleotides align to TRBD1. The CDR3 is made up of 15 amino acids. Germline V gene lookup returns CDR1 KGHSH and CDR2 LQKENI. With V trimmed by 2 bases and J by 1 base, 5 bases remained unmatched. The CDR3 nucleotides are TGTGCCAGCTCACCAATCTCACAGGGGTCCTACGAGCAGTACTTC. This encodes CASSPISQGSYEQYF.